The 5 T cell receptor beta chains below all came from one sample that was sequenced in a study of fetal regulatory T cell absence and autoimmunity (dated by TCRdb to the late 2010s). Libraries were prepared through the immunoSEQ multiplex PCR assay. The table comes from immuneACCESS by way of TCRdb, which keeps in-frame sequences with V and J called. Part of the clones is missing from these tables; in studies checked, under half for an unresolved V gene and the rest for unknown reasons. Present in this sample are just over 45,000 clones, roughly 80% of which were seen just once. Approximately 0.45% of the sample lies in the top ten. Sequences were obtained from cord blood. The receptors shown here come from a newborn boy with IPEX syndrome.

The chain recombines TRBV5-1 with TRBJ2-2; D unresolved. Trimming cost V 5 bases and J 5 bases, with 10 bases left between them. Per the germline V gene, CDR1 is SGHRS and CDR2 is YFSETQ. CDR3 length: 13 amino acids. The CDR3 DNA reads TGCGCCAGCAGGAACCTAGAGACCGGGGAGCTGTTTTTT. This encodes CASRNLETGELFF.

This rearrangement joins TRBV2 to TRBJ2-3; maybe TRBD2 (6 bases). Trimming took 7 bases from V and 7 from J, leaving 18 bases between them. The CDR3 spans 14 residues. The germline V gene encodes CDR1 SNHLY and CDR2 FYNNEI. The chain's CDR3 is CASMGDFQWHTQYF. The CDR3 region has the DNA TGTGCCAGCATGGGGGACTTCCAGTGGCATACGCAGTATTTT.

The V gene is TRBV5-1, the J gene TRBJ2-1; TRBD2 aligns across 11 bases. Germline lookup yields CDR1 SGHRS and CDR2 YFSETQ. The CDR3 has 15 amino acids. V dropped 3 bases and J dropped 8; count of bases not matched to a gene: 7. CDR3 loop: CASSYRSGRGDEQFF. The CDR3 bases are TGCGCCAGCAGCTATCGTAGCGGGAGGGGCGATGAGCAGTTCTTC.

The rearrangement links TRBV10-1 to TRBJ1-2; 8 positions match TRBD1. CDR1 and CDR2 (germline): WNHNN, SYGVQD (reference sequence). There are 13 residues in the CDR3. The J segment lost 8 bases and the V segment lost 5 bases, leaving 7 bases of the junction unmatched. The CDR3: CASSSDRVKGYTF. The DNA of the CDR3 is TGCGCCAGCAGTTCGGACAGGGTTAAAGGCTACACCTTC.

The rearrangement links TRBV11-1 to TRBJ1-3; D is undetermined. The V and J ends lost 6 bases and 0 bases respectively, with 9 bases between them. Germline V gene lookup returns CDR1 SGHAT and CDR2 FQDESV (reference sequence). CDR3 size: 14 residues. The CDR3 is CASRGFDSGNTIYF. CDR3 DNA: TGTGCCAGCAGGGGGTTCGACTCTGGAAACACCATATATTTT.